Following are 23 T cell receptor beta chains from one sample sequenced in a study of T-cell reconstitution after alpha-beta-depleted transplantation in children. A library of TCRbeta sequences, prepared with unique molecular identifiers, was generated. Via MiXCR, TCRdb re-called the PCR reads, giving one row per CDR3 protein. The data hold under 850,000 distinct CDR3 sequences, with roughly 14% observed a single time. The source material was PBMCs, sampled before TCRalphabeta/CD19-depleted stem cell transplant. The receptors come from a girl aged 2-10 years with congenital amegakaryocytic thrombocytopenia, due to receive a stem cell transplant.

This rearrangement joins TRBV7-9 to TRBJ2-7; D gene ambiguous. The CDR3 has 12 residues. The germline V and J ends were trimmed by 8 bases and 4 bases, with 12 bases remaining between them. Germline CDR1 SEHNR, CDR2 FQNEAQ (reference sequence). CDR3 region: CASVDVKYEQYF. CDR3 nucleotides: TGTGCCAGCGTTGACGTGAAATACGAGCAGTACTTC.

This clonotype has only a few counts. The CDR3 coding sequence is TGTGCCAGCAGTTCCCGGACTAGCGGGAGGGACCCCATCACCAATGAGCAGTTCTTC. This encodes CASSSRTSGRDPITNEQFF. J is TRBJ2-1 and V is TRBV12-3 or TRBV12-4, with 15 bases lining up with TRBD2. V shed 4 bases, J shed 6 bases, and the junction held 13 bases outside the gene matches. This CDR3 is built from 19 residues.

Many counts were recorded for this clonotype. The CDR3 DNA reads as TGCGCCAGCAGCTTGGCCGACAGCACAGATACGCAGTATTTT. As protein: CASSLADSTDTQYF. This chain joins TRBV5-1 and TRBJ2-3; unclear D gene. V lost 0 bases and J lost 0, with 5 bases in between. This CDR3 is built from 14 residues. Germline values: CDR1 SGHRS, CDR2 YFSETQ. Full variable domain (rest looked up from reference TRBV5-1 and TRBJ2-3): KAGVTQTPRYLIKTRGQQVTLSCSPISGHRSVSWYQQTPGQGLQFLFEYFSETQRNKGNFPGRFSGRQFSNSRSEMNVSTLELGDSALYLCASSLADSTDTQYFGPGTRLTVL.

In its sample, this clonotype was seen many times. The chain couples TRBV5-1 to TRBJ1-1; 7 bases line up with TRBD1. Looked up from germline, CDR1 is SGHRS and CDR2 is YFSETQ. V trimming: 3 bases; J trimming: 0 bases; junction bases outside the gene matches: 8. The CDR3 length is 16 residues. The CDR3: CASSWDRESVNTEAFF. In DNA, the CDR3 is TGCGCCAGCAGCTGGGACAGAGAAAGTGTGAACACTGAAGCTTTCTTT.

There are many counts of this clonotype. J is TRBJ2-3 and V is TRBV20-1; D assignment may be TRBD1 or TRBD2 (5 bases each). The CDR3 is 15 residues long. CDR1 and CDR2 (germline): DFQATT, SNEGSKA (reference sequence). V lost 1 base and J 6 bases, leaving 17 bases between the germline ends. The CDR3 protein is CSARARTSRGDTQYF. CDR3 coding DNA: TGCAGTGCTAGAGCTAGGACATCCCGGGGCGATACGCAGTATTTT.

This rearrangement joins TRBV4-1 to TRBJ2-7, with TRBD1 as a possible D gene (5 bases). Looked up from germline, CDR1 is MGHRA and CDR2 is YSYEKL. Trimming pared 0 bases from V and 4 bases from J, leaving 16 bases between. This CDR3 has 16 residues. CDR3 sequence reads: CASSQESGLGGYEQYF. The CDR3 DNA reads TGCGCCAGCAGCCAAGAATCAGGGTTGGGCGGTTACGAGCAGTACTTC.

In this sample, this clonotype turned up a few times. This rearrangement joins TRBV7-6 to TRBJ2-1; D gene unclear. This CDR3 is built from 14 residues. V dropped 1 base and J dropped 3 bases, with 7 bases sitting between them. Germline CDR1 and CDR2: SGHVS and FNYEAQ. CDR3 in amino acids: CASSLGSIYNEQFF. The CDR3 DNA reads TGTGCCAGCAGCTTAGGTTCCATCTACAATGAGCAGTTCTTC.

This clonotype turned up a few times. The CDR3 loop reads CASSLSGRAAKNIQYF. The CDR3 DNA follows: TGTGCCAGCAGTTTAAGCGGGAGGGCGGCCAAAAACATTCAGTACTTC. J is TRBJ2-4 and V is TRBV12-3 or TRBV12-4; 10 positions agree with TRBD2. J lost 1 base, V lost 2 bases, and 2 bases had no gene match. The length of the CDR3 is 16 residues.

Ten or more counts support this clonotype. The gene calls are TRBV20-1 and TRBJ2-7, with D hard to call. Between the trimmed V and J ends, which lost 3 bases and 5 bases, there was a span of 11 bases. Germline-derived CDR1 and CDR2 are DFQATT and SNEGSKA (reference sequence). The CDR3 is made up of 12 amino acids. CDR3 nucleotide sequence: TGCAGTGCTAGTGGGCAGATACACGAGCAGTACTTC. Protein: CSASGQIHEQYF.

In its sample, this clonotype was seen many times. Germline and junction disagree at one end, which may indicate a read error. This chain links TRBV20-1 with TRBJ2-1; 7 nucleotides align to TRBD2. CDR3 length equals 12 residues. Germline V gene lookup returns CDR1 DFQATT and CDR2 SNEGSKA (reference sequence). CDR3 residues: CSARVDRDYLYF. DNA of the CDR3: TGCAGTGCTAGAGTTGACCGGGACTACCTCTATTTC.

CDR3 in amino acids: CASSLTPGGDRPFYEQYF. Written as DNA, the CDR3 is TGTGCCAGCAGTTTAACCCCGGGTGGGGACAGACCCTTCTACGAGCAGTACTTC. The chain has TRBV27 and TRBJ2-7; 7 bases fit TRBD1. With V trimmed by 2 bases and J by 3 bases, 16 bases remained unmatched. Germline CDR1 reads MNHEY; CDR2 reads SMNVEV (reference sequence). The CDR3 sequence is 18 residues long.

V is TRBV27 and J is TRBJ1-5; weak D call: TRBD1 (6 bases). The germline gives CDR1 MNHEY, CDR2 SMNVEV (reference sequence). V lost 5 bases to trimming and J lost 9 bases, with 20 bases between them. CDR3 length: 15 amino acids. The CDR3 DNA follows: TGTGCCAGCAGTCTCCAGGGGCACCGTCAATGGCCCCAGCATTTT. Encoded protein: CASSLQGHRQWPQHF.

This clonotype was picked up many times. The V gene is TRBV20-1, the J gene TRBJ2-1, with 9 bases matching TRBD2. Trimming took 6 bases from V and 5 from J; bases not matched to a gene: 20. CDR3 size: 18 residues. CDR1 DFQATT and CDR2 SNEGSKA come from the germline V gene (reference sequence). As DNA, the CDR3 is TGCAGTGCGGAACCCGGGACTAGCACCCTAGGATGGGACAATGAGCAGTTCTTC. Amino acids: CSAEPGTSTLGWDNEQFF.

The CDR3 DNA reads TGTGCCAGCACCTTGGGACTCTCACTAAGAGGGGAGCAGTTCTTC. As protein: CASTLGLSLRGEQFF. The rearrangement links TRBV7-2 to TRBJ2-1, with D perhaps TRBD2 (6 bases). Per the germline V gene, CDR1 is SGHTA and CDR2 is FQGNSA. CDR3 length: 15 amino acids. Trimming removed 7 bases at V and 10 bases at J, with 23 bases between.

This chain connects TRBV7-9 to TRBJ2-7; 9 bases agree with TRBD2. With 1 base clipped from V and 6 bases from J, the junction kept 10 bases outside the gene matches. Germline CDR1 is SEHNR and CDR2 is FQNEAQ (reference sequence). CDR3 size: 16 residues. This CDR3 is CASSLVEVAGALEQYF. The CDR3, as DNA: TGTGCCAGCAGCTTAGTGGAGGTAGCGGGAGCTCTCGAGCAGTACTTC.

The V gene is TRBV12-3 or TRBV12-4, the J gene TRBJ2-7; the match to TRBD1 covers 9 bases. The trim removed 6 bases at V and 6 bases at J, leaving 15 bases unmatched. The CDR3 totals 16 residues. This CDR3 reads CASSDPSGTGLSEQYF. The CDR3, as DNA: TGTGCCAGCAGCGACCCTTCCGGGACAGGGCTCTCCGAGCAGTACTTC.

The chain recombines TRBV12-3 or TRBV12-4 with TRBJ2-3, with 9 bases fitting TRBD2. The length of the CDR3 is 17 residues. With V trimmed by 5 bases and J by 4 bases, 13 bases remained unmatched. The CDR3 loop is CASSTPVPSGAADTQYF. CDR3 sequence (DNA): TGTGCCAGCAGTACCCCCGTACCTAGCGGGGCGGCAGATACGCAGTATTTT.

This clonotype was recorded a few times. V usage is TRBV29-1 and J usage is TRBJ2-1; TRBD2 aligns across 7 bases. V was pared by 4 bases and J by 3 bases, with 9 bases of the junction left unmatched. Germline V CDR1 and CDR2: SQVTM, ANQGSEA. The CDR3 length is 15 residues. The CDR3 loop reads CSVGARLASYNEQFF. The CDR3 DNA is TGCAGCGTTGGGGCCAGACTAGCTAGCTACAATGAGCAGTTCTTC.

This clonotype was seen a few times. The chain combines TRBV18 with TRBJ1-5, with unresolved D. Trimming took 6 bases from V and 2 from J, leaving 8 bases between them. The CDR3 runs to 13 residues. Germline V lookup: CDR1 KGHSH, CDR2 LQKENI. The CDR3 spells CASSPTRNQPQHF. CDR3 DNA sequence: TGTGCCAGCTCCCCCACCCGCAATCAGCCCCAGCATTTT.

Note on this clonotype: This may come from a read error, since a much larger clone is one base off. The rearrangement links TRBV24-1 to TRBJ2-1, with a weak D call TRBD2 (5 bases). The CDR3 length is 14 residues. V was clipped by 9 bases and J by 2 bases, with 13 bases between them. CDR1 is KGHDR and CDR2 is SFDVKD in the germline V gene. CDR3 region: CATGRCSAYNEQFF. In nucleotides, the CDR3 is TGTGCCACCGGGCGATGTAGCGCCTACAATGAGCAGTTCTTC.

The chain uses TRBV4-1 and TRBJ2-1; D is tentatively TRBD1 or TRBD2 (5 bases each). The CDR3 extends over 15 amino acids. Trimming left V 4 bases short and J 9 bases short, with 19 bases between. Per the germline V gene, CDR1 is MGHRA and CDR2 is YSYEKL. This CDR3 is CASSPRDPIWGEQFF. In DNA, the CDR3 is TGCGCCAGCAGCCCCCGGGACCCAATTTGGGGTGAGCAGTTCTTC.

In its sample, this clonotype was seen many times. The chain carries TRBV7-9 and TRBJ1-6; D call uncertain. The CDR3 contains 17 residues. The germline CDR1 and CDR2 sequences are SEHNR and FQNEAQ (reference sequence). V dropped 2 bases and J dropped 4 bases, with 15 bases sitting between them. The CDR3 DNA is TGTGCCAGCAGCTTACCCACTGAGGCCTCGTATAATTCACCCCTCCACTTT. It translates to CASSLPTEASYNSPLHF.

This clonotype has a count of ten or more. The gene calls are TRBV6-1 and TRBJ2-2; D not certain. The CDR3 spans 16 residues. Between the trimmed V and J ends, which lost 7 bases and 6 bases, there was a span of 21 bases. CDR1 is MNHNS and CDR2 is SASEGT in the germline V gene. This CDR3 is CASTNSPGSWSGELFF. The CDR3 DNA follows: TGTGCCAGCACTAATTCCCCGGGCAGTTGGTCCGGGGAGCTGTTTTTT.